The rows below give T cell receptor beta chains drawn from one sample of a study of T cells in Graves' hyperthyroidism and ophthalmopathy. TCRdb ran MiXCR on the multiplex PCR reads and lists one entry per CDR3 protein. The sample holds around 430,000 distinct CDR3 sequences, 15% seen once. The sequencing sample was made of blood. These receptors all stem from a woman younger than 45 with Graves' hyperthyroidism. Each CDR3 is given with its conserved first and last residue. Fields, in order: D gene, clone size, V gene, J gene, CDR3 DNA, CDR3 protein. A D gene is named only where the DNA matches it firmly. Size tells how often a clone was seen (once, few, many) or the class of an expanded clone, and some rows leave it out.

NA	many	TRBV20-1	TRBJ2-3	TGCAGTGCCGGGAGAGGAGATACGCAGTATTTT	CSAGRGDTQYF
TRBD1	few	TRBV5-1	TRBJ2-7	TGCGCCAGCAGCTTGTCACAGGGGGACGAGCAGTACTTC	CASSLSQGDEQYF
NA	NA	TRBV25-1	TRBJ2-7	TGTGCCAGCAGTGACTGGGGCACGGACGAGCAGTACTTC	CASSDWGTDEQYF
NA	NA	TRBV5-6	TRBJ2-1	TGTGCCAGCAGCTTTGGGCGGGGCTACAATAACTACAATGAGCAGTTCTTC	CASSFGRGYNNYNEQFF
TRBD1	NA	TRBV28	TRBJ1-5	TGTGCCAGCAGTGGGGGGGGAGGACAGGGTGGCCAGCCCCAGCATTTT	CASSGGGGQGGQPQHF
TRBD2	NA	TRBV29-1	TRBJ2-1	TGCAGCGTGGGGGGGGAGACTAGCGGGACCTCCTCCTACAATGAGCAGTTCTTC	CSVGGETSGTSSYNEQFF
TRBD2	NA	TRBV9	TRBJ2-1	TGTGCCAGCAGCGCTAGCGGGAGCCTGGATGAGCAGTTCTTC	CASSASGSLDEQFF
NA	few	TRBV28	TRBJ1-2	TGTGCCAGCAGACCGACAGCGTACTACTATGGCTACACCTTC	CASRPTAYYYGYTF
NA	NA	TRBV20-1	TRBJ2-5	TGCAGTGCTAGCGGGTCGGCCCAGTACTTC	CSASGSAQYF
TRBD2	many	TRBV2	TRBJ2-2	TGTGCCAGCAGCGGCGGGAGGGCCCCCGGGGAGCTGTTTTTT	CASSGGRAPGELFF
NA	few	TRBV27	TRBJ1-5	TGTGCCAGCAGACCCAGCGGACGAAATCAGCCCCAGCATTTT	CASRPSGRNQPQHF
NA	few	TRBV10-3	TRBJ1-2	TGTGCCATCAGTGGGGGGGATTCTTGGAACTATGGCTACACCTTC	CAISGGDSWNYGYTF
NA	many	TRBV24-1	TRBJ2-3	TGTGCCACCAGTGATTTTGGGAGTGGAACAGATACGCAGTATTTT	CATSDFGSGTDTQYF
NA	many	TRBV12-3/TRBV12-4	TRBJ2-7	TGTGCCAGCAGCAACGGCTACGAGCAGTACTTC	CASSNGYEQYF
TRBD1	many	TRBV28	TRBJ1-4	TGTGCCAGCAGTACCCCAGGGGGTCCGGAAAAACTGTTTTTT	CASSTPGGPEKLFF
NA	many	TRBV6-1	TRBJ2-7	TGTGCCAGCAGCGTACAATTAGGGGGTATCTACGAGCAGTACTTC	CASSVQLGGIYEQYF
TRBD1	many	TRBV2	TRBJ2-5	TGTGCCAGCAGTGGGACAGGCCAAGAGACCCAGTACTTC	CASSGTGQETQYF
NA	NA	TRBV6-1	TRBJ2-1	TGTGCCAGCAGTTTGACTATCCAGACGAACAATGAGCAGTTCTTC	CASSLTIQTNNEQFF
TRBD1	many	TRBV6-1	TRBJ2-3	TGTGCCAGCAGTGGCGCGCCCGGACAGGGGCGCACAGATACGCAGTATTTT	CASSGAPGQGRTDTQYF
TRBD2	NA	TRBV6-2/TRBV6-3	TRBJ2-3	TGTGCCAGCAGTTACTCTGGGGGGGGCACAGATACGCAGTATTTT	CASSYSGGGTDTQYF
NA	many	TRBV7-8	TRBJ2-7	TGTGCCAGCAGCTTAGCGTGGGCCGGTTCCTACGAGCAGTACTTC	CASSLAWAGSYEQYF
NA	NA	TRBV24-1	TRBJ2-3	TGTGCCACCAGTGATACTATCCGGGGTGCTCTCAGCACAGATACGCAGTATTTT	CATSDTIRGALSTDTQYF
NA	many	TRBV6-2/TRBV6-3	TRBJ2-6	TGTGCCAGCAGTTATGGGATACCCTCTGGGGCCAACGTCCTGACTTTC	CASSYGIPSGANVLTF
NA	NA	TRBV9	TRBJ2-1	TGTGCCAGCAGCGTAAGGGGGATGTCCTCGGATGAGCAGTTCTTC	CASSVRGMSSDEQFF
TRBD1	many	TRBV7-8	TRBJ2-7	TGTGCCAGCAGAGAGACAGGGGCGGAATCGCAGTACTTC	CASRETGAESQYF
TRBD2	many	TRBV7-9	TRBJ2-7	TGTGCCAGCAGCCCTAGCGGGGTGAGCTCCTACGAGCAGTACTTC	CASSPSGVSSYEQYF
NA	many	TRBV20-1	TRBJ2-4	TGCAGTGCCCGATCCGGGACTGCTTTAGCCAAAAACATTCAGTACTTC	CSARSGTALAKNIQYF
TRBD1	few	TRBV11-2	TRBJ2-2	TGTGCCAGCAGCTCCACCGGGACAGGGCTCCCTAGTAACACCGGGGAGCTGTTTTTT	CASSSTGTGLPSNTGELFF
NA	few	TRBV7-8	TRBJ1-6	TGTGCCAGCAGCGCTGATGCAGGGACCTCACCCCTCCACTTT	CASSADAGTSPLHF